These T cell receptor beta chains were read from a single sample in a study of blood T cell repertoires in COVID-19. Here immunoSEQ multiplex PCR was the method, and the copy in TCRdb shows in-frame clones only, minus some. Among 150,000 or so clones listed, just under 85% were seen once. The sample taken for sequencing was PBMCs or T cells enriched from blood (not recorded which). All receptors come from a man aged 45-65 years who had recovered from COVID-19. Both conserved end residues are part of each CDR3. D genes are given only for firm matches. The size of a clone is reported for some rows only, either as once, few or many, or as a class for expanded clones.

j_gene: TRBJ2-7
v_gene: TRBV3-1/TRBV3-2
abundance: -
d_gene: -
CDR3aa: CASSGGSSTRYEQYF
CDR3nt: TGTGCCAGCAGCGGGGGGAGCTCAACCCGATACGAGCAGTACTTC

j_gene: TRBJ1-4
v_gene: TRBV18
abundance: -
d_gene: -
CDR3aa: CASSPVAPGDEKLFF
CDR3nt: TGTGCCAGCTCACCAGTGGCTCCAGGGGACGAAAAACTGTTTTTT

j_gene: TRBJ2-6
v_gene: TRBV7-9
abundance: few
d_gene: TRBD1
CDR3aa: CASSLGAQGAAGANVLTF
CDR3nt: TGTGCCAGCAGCTTAGGGGCCCAGGGGGCGGCAGGGGCCAACGTCCTGACTTTC

j_gene: TRBJ1-1
v_gene: TRBV7-2
abundance: -
d_gene: -
CDR3aa: CASSPAGWGTEAFF
CDR3nt: TGTGCCAGCAGCCCGGCAGGGTGGGGAACTGAAGCTTTCTTT

j_gene: TRBJ1-2
v_gene: TRBV19
abundance: -
d_gene: -
CDR3aa: CASTLGEIGGYTF
CDR3nt: TGTGCCAGTACCCTGGGAGAGATCGGAGGCTACACCTTC

j_gene: TRBJ1-1
v_gene: TRBV11-2
abundance: -
d_gene: TRBD1
CDR3aa: CASSLGRTGEAFF
CDR3nt: TGTGCCAGCAGCTTAGGGCGGACAGGGGAAGCTTTCTTT

j_gene: TRBJ1-1
v_gene: TRBV18
abundance: few
d_gene: -
CDR3aa: CASSPRSQMNTEAFF
CDR3nt: TGTGCCAGCTCACCCAGGTCCCAGATGAACACTGAAGCTTTCTTT

j_gene: TRBJ1-5
v_gene: TRBV18
abundance: -
d_gene: -
CDR3aa: CASSPPGDSNQPQHF
CDR3nt: TGTGCCAGCTCACCACCAGGGGATAGCAATCAGCCCCAGCATTTT

j_gene: TRBJ1-6
v_gene: TRBV14
abundance: -
d_gene: -
CDR3aa: CASSQFVSNSPLHF
CDR3nt: TGTGCCAGCAGCCAATTCGTATCTAATTCACCCCTCCACTTT

j_gene: TRBJ1-5
v_gene: TRBV5-5
abundance: -
d_gene: TRBD1
CDR3aa: CASSMGQGVYSNQPQHF
CDR3nt: TGTGCCAGCAGCATGGGACAGGGGGTCTATAGCAATCAGCCCCAGCATTTT

j_gene: TRBJ1-2
v_gene: TRBV4-3
abundance: -
d_gene: -
CDR3aa: CASSQAGNYGYTF
CDR3nt: TGCGCCAGCAGCCAGGCGGGTAACTATGGCTACACCTTC

j_gene: TRBJ2-7
v_gene: TRBV4-2
abundance: -
d_gene: TRBD2
CDR3aa: CASSQDLAGGSYEQYF
CDR3nt: TGTGCCAGCAGCCAAGATCTGGCGGGGGGGTCCTACGAGCAGTACTTC

j_gene: TRBJ1-5
v_gene: TRBV6-2/TRBV6-3
abundance: once
d_gene: TRBD1
CDR3aa: CASSYGDRGNWEPQHF
CDR3nt: TGTGCCAGCAGTTATGGGGACAGGGGCAATTGGGAGCCCCAGCATTTT

j_gene: TRBJ2-3
v_gene: TRBV9
abundance: -
d_gene: -
CDR3aa: CASSVDSPGADTQYF
CDR3nt: TGTGCCAGCAGCGTAGATTCCCCAGGGGCAGATACGCAGTATTTT

j_gene: TRBJ1-2
v_gene: TRBV5-1
abundance: few
d_gene: -
CDR3aa: CASSLTGTNYGYTF
CDR3nt: TGCGCCAGCAGCTTGACCGGGACTAACTATGGCTACACCTTC

j_gene: TRBJ1-1
v_gene: TRBV19
abundance: many
d_gene: -
CDR3aa: CASSIADGHMNTEAFF
CDR3nt: TGTGCCAGTAGTATAGCAGACGGACACATGAACACTGAAGCTTTCTTT

j_gene: TRBJ1-1
v_gene: TRBV25-1
abundance: few
d_gene: -
CDR3aa: CASSEGAQAFF
CDR3nt: TGTGCCAGCAGTGAAGGGGCTCAGGCTTTCTTT

j_gene: TRBJ1-5
v_gene: TRBV19
abundance: -
d_gene: TRBD1
CDR3aa: CASSIIQGAQHQPQHF
CDR3nt: TGTGCCAGTAGTATAATTCAGGGGGCGCAACATCAGCCCCAGCATTTT

j_gene: TRBJ2-1
v_gene: TRBV7-2
abundance: -
d_gene: TRBD2
CDR3aa: CASSSASGGSYNEQFF
CDR3nt: TGTGCCAGCAGCTCGGCCTCGGGGGGATCCTACAATGAGCAGTTCTTC

j_gene: TRBJ1-4
v_gene: TRBV15
abundance: -
d_gene: -
CDR3aa: CATSRDQQDNEKLFF
CDR3nt: TGTGCCACCAGCAGAGATCAACAGGATAATGAAAAACTGTTTTTT

j_gene: TRBJ2-2
v_gene: TRBV9
abundance: -
d_gene: -
CDR3aa: CASSPGLGWDTGELFF
CDR3nt: TGTGCCAGCAGCCCCGGACTGGGATGGGACACCGGGGAGCTGTTTTTT

j_gene: TRBJ1-1
v_gene: TRBV4-3
abundance: -
d_gene: TRBD1
CDR3aa: CASSRGTGEAFF
CDR3nt: TGCGCCAGCAGCCGGGGGACAGGGGAAGCTTTCTTT

j_gene: TRBJ1-5
v_gene: TRBV5-4
abundance: -
d_gene: -
CDR3aa: CASSLAGSDQPQHF
CDR3nt: TGTGCCAGCAGCTTGGCAGGGTCCGACCAGCCCCAGCATTTT

j_gene: TRBJ1-1
v_gene: TRBV13
abundance: -
d_gene: -
CDR3aa: CASSLIGEAFF
CDR3nt: TGTGCCAGCAGCTTAATTGGGGAGGCTTTCTTT

j_gene: TRBJ1-1
v_gene: TRBV3-1/TRBV3-2
abundance: -
d_gene: -
CDR3aa: CASSRETHEAFF
CDR3nt: TGTGCCAGCAGCCGAGAGACACATGAAGCTTTCTTT

j_gene: TRBJ2-7
v_gene: TRBV24-1
abundance: -
d_gene: TRBD1
CDR3aa: CATSTGTGTYEQYF
CDR3nt: TGTGCCACCAGTACCGGGACAGGGACGTACGAGCAGTACTTC

j_gene: TRBJ1-2
v_gene: TRBV3-1/TRBV3-2
abundance: once
d_gene: TRBD1
CDR3aa: CASSPQTGGMGGYTF
CDR3nt: TGTGCCAGCAGCCCTCAAACAGGGGGTATGGGGGGCTACACCTTC

j_gene: TRBJ2-5
v_gene: TRBV19
abundance: -
d_gene: TRBD1
CDR3aa: CASSISPRTGRDQYF
CDR3nt: TGTGCCAGTAGTATCTCCCCGCGGACAGGGCGGGACCAGTACTTC

j_gene: TRBJ1-5
v_gene: TRBV28
abundance: -
d_gene: -
CDR3aa: CASKTGSSNQPQHF
CDR3nt: TGTGCCAGCAAGACAGGCTCTAGCAATCAGCCCCAGCATTTT

j_gene: TRBJ2-7
v_gene: TRBV19
abundance: -
d_gene: -
CDR3aa: CASSMGGHPYEQYF
CDR3nt: TGTGCCAGTAGTATGGGAGGACACCCCTACGAGCAGTACTTC

j_gene: TRBJ1-3
v_gene: TRBV3-1/TRBV3-2
abundance: -
d_gene: TRBD1
CDR3aa: CASSLQNRGFGNTIYF
CDR3nt: TGTGCCAGCAGCCTACAAAACAGGGGATTTGGAAACACCATATATTTT

j_gene: TRBJ1-2
v_gene: TRBV24-1
abundance: few
d_gene: -
CDR3aa: CATSDDSYGYTF
CDR3nt: TGTGCCACCAGTGATGACAGTTATGGCTACACCTTC

j_gene: TRBJ2-3
v_gene: TRBV5-3
abundance: -
d_gene: -
CDR3aa: CARSIGTSTDTQYF
CDR3nt: TGTGCCAGAAGCATCGGGACTAGCACAGATACGCAGTATTTT

j_gene: TRBJ2-3
v_gene: TRBV10-3
abundance: -
d_gene: TRBD1
CDR3aa: CATKSDRGPDTQYF
CDR3nt: TGTGCCACTAAATCCGACAGGGGACCAGATACGCAGTATTTT

j_gene: TRBJ1-5
v_gene: TRBV7-2
abundance: -
d_gene: -
CDR3aa: CASSESGAGRQPQHF
CDR3nt: TGTGCCAGCAGTGAGAGCGGGGCAGGGAGGCAGCCCCAGCATTTT

j_gene: TRBJ2-7
v_gene: TRBV27
abundance: -
d_gene: TRBD2
CDR3aa: CASSFRPASGGTSYEQYF
CDR3nt: TGTGCCAGCAGTTTTAGGCCCGCGAGCGGGGGGACGTCCTACGAGCAGTACTTC

j_gene: TRBJ1-1
v_gene: TRBV19
abundance: -
d_gene: TRBD1
CDR3aa: CASSTTGGPGAEAFF
CDR3nt: TGTGCCAGTAGTACGACAGGGGGCCCGGGGGCTGAAGCTTTCTTT

j_gene: TRBJ2-4
v_gene: TRBV3-1/TRBV3-2
abundance: few
d_gene: -
CDR3aa: CASSQSTGSDIQYF
CDR3nt: TGTGCCAGCAGCCAATCGACAGGATCGGACATTCAGTACTTC

j_gene: TRBJ2-3
v_gene: TRBV6-4
abundance: -
d_gene: -
CDR3aa: CASTDRGGLGTDTQYF
CDR3nt: TGTGCCAGCACCGACCGGGGTGGGCTAGGCACAGATACGCAGTATTTT

j_gene: TRBJ2-7
v_gene: TRBV2
abundance: -
d_gene: -
CDR3aa: CASNERDEQYF
CDR3nt: TGTGCCAGCAATGAACGTGACGAGCAGTACTTC

j_gene: TRBJ1-5
v_gene: TRBV6-5
abundance: -
d_gene: TRBD1
CDR3aa: CASRETGQGDQPQHF
CDR3nt: TGTGCCAGCAGGGAGACGGGACAGGGGGATCAGCCCCAGCATTTT

j_gene: TRBJ2-7
v_gene: TRBV7-2
abundance: -
d_gene: -
CDR3aa: CASSYDSYEQYF
CDR3nt: TGTGCCAGCAGCTACGACAGCTACGAGCAGTACTTC

j_gene: TRBJ1-1
v_gene: TRBV2
abundance: -
d_gene: -
CDR3aa: CASSPLAGVGSAFF
CDR3nt: TGTGCCAGCAGCCCATTAGCCGGGGTAGGTTCAGCTTTCTTT

j_gene: TRBJ1-5
v_gene: TRBV9
abundance: -
d_gene: TRBD1
CDR3aa: CASSPGTAGNQPQHF
CDR3nt: TGTGCCAGCAGCCCCGGGACAGCTGGCAATCAGCCCCAGCATTTT

j_gene: TRBJ2-7
v_gene: TRBV9
abundance: -
d_gene: -
CDR3aa: CASSDSTYEQYF
CDR3nt: TGTGCCAGCTCAGACAGTACCTACGAGCAGTACTTC

j_gene: TRBJ1-5
v_gene: TRBV28
abundance: -
d_gene: TRBD1
CDR3aa: CASSSGQGNQPQHF
CDR3nt: TGTGCCAGCAGTTCCGGACAGGGTAATCAGCCCCAGCATTTT

j_gene: TRBJ2-7
v_gene: TRBV5-6
abundance: -
d_gene: -
CDR3aa: CASSLGGVPYEQYF
CDR3nt: TGTGCCAGCAGCTTGGGCGGGGTCCCCTACGAGCAGTACTTC

j_gene: TRBJ1-6
v_gene: TRBV28
abundance: -
d_gene: TRBD1
CDR3aa: CASSHAGGAYNSPLHF
CDR3nt: TGTGCCAGCAGTCACGCAGGGGGCGCGTATAATTCACCCCTCCACTTT

j_gene: TRBJ2-3
v_gene: TRBV5-4
abundance: -
d_gene: -
CDR3aa: CASSLGRISTDTQYF
CDR3nt: TGTGCCAGCAGCTTAGGCAGGATTAGCACAGATACGCAGTATTTT

j_gene: TRBJ2-1
v_gene: TRBV7-2
abundance: -
d_gene: TRBD2
CDR3aa: CASSLMGGGALYEQFF
CDR3nt: TGTGCCAGCAGCCTCATGGGCGGGGGGGCTTTATATGAGCAGTTCTTC

j_gene: TRBJ2-3
v_gene: TRBV11-3
abundance: -
d_gene: TRBD2
CDR3aa: CASSGGTSGGAAGDTQYF
CDR3nt: TGTGCCAGCAGCGGCGGGACTAGCGGGGGTGCCGCCGGAGATACGCAGTATTTT

j_gene: TRBJ1-2
v_gene: TRBV18
abundance: few
d_gene: -
CDR3aa: CASSQRGDNYGYTF
CDR3nt: TGTGCCAGCTCACAACGCGGAGACAACTATGGCTACACCTTC

j_gene: TRBJ1-4
v_gene: TRBV5-1
abundance: -
d_gene: -
CDR3aa: CASSLRSERNEKLFF
CDR3nt: TGCGCCAGCAGCTTGCGCAGCGAGCGTAATGAAAAACTGTTTTTT

j_gene: TRBJ1-4
v_gene: TRBV5-1
abundance: -
d_gene: -
CDR3aa: CASSKGTLATNEKLFF
CDR3nt: TGCGCCAGCAGCAAAGGGACTCTGGCCACTAATGAAAAACTGTTTTTT